This T cell receptor beta chain emerged from a study of cytomegalovirus exposure and HLA in healthy donors. With 60 Vbeta and 13 Jbeta primers, the PCR was carried out. The protocol was immunoSEQ multiplex PCR, while the TCRdb copy is restricted to in-frame clones and leaves out a portion. The data show tens of thousands of clones, around 76% seen once. The CDR3 is made up of 17 amino acids. The germline V gene encodes CDR1 LNHDA and CDR2 SQIVND (reference sequence). V was pared by 6 bases and J by 2 bases, with 12 bases of the junction left unmatched. Findings of the study overall: Most CMV-associated TCR beta chains appeared HLA-restricted in a later analysis.

Comments on this clone: The target antigen is unknown.

The TCR originated in a male donor in good health and CMV-seropositive. The sequenced sample was PBMCs. The J gene is TRBJ2-1, the V gene TRBV19, with 8 bases fitting TRBD2. CDR3 sequence (DNA): TGTGCCAGTAGCATCACTAGAGCGGGAGACGCCTACAATGAGCAGTTCTTC. Translation: CASSITRAGDAYNEQFF.